Listed here are 26 T cell receptor beta chains from one sample, sequenced in a study of shared clonotypes between healthy human individuals. Data came from immunoSEQ multiplex PCR; TCRdb stores just in-frame clones and leaves some out. Here the sample spans some 1,100,000 clones, 75% to 80% being singletons. Sequencing was carried out using memory CD4+ T cells from PBMCs. The subset: CD45RA-negative fraction. These receptors were collected from a man in his late teens or twenties in good health. Some clones in this sample may be carry-over from other donors' samples.

The rearrangement links TRBV10-3 to TRBJ2-3; D is unclear. The V gene lost 6 bases and the J gene lost 4 bases, with 11 bases spanning the gap. The CDR3 is 13 residues long. CDR1 and CDR2 from the germline V gene are ENHRY and SYGVKD. The CDR3 spells CAISPFQPDTQYF. CDR3 nucleotides: TGTGCCATCAGCCCCTTCCAGCCAGATACGCAGTATTTT.

This chain uses TRBV7-2 with TRBJ2-7; D is perhaps TRBD1 (6 bases). CDR1 SGHTA and CDR2 FQGNSA come from the germline V gene. The V gene lost 1 base and the J gene lost 2 bases, with 12 bases spanning the gap. The CDR3 is made up of 15 amino acids. The DNA of the CDR3 is TGTGCCAGCAGCTTAGTTCCGGACAGCCCCTACGAGCAGTACTTC. It yields the protein CASSLVPDSPYEQYF. The entire variable domain, with the rest obtained from reference TRBV7-2 and TRBJ2-7, is as follows: GAGVSQSPSNKVTEKGKDVELRCDPISGHTALYWYRQSLGQGLEFLIYFQGNSAPDKSGLPSDRFSAERTGGSVSTLTIQRTQQEDSAVYLCASSLVPDSPYEQYFGPGTRLTVT.

The CDR3 spells CAWSVLTGYYEQYF. CDR3 nucleotides: TGTGCCTGGAGTGTATTGACAGGTTACTACGAGCAGTACTTC. This rearrangement joins TRBV30 to TRBJ2-7; D perhaps matches TRBD1 (6 bases). The CDR3 runs to 14 residues. Between the trimmed V and J ends, which lost 0 bases and 3 bases, there was a span of 12 bases. Per the germline V gene, CDR1 is GTSNPN and CDR2 is SVGIG (reference sequence).

The chain is built from TRBV29-1 and TRBJ2-1; tentative D call: TRBD1 (6 bases). In germline, CDR1 is SQVTM, CDR2 ANQGSEA. V was shortened by 5 bases and J by 5 bases, with 7 bases between the two germline ends. CDR3 size: 11 residues. The CDR3 coding sequence is TGCAGCGTTAACAGGGACAATGAGCAGTTCTTC. It yields the protein CSVNRDNEQFF.

The V gene is TRBV14, the J gene TRBJ2-2; the match to TRBD1 covers 7 bases. CDR1 and CDR2 from the germline V gene are SGHDN and FVKESK. The CDR3 sequence is 14 residues long. V was clipped by 4 bases and J by 5 bases; unmatched bases: 4. The CDR3, as DNA: TGTGCCAGCAGCCGACAGGGTGGAACCGGGGAGCTGTTTTTT. Encoded protein: CASSRQGGTGELFF.

The CDR3 region is CASSLMGQGANQPQHF. Here the CDR3 DNA reads TGTGCCAGCAGTCTAATGGGACAGGGGGCCAATCAGCCCCAGCATTTT. The chain has TRBV28 and TRBJ1-5, with 12 bases lining up with TRBD1. The length of the CDR3 is 16 residues. CDR1 is MDHEN, CDR2 SYDVKM, per germline. V was clipped by 5 bases and J by 3 bases; unmatched bases: 5.

Concerning this clone: A read error may account for a junction end that differs from germline. The chain uses TRBV7-9 and TRBJ1-3; TRBD1 aligns across 7 bases. There are 16 residues in the CDR3. CDR1 is SEHNR, CDR2 FQNEAQ, per germline (reference sequence). The CDR3: CASSQDLGGPGNTIYF. The CDR3 DNA reads TGCGCCAGCAGCCAAGATCTAGGGGGCCCTGGAAACACCATATATTTT.

V is TRBV25-1 and J is TRBJ1-6; D gene uncertain. This CDR3 has 14 amino acids. Trimming stripped 7 bases from V and 7 bases from J, with 14 bases between. Germline CDR1 reads MGHDK; CDR2 reads SYGVNS. CDR3 DNA: TGTGCCAGCAAATCAGCAAGCTTAAATTCACCCCTCCACTTT. Encoded protein: CASKSASLNSPLHF. The full variable domain, rest sourced from reference TRBV25-1 and TRBJ1-6, is EADIYQTPRYLVIGTGKKITLECSQTMGHDKMYWYQQDPGMELHLIHYSYGVNSTEKGDLSSESTVSRIRTEHFPLTLESARPSHTSQYLCASKSASLNSPLHFGNGTRLTVT.

V usage is TRBV5-6 and J usage is TRBJ2-3; no clear D gene. Germline-derived CDR1 and CDR2 are SGHDT and YYEEEE. V was clipped by 4 bases and J by 6 bases, with 12 bases between them. CDR3 length equals 13 residues. DNA of the CDR3: TGTGCCAGCAGCCTACCCGCCACGGATACGCAGTATTTT. Residues: CASSLPATDTQYF.

As to this clone: A single base separates this from a much larger clone, so it may be a read error. Other DNA sequences in this specimen translate into the identical CDR3. The V and J genes are TRBV5-4 and TRBJ2-3; TRBD2 matches at 8 bases. Trimming cost V 0 bases and J 0 bases; bases outside gene matches: 3. This CDR3 is 16 amino acids long. The germline V gene encodes CDR1 SGHNT and CDR2 YYREEE (reference sequence). CDR3 in DNA: TGTGCCAGCAGCTTGGGGCTAGCGGGCAGCACAGATACGCAGTATTTT. This codes for CASSLGLAGSTDTQYF.

To note about this clone: The junction differs from germline at one of its ends, possibly a read error. The rearrangement links TRBV28 to TRBJ1-2, with TRBD1 identical over 8 bases. Germline lookup yields CDR1 MDHEN and CDR2 SYDVKM. The CDR3 length is 14 residues. This chain's CDR3 is CASRLSGTGYGYTF. DNA for the CDR3: TGTGCCAGCAGATTATCCGGGACAGGCTATGGCTACACCTTC.

The CDR3 protein is CASSRTGNQETQYF. In nucleotides, the CDR3 is TGTGCCAGCAGTAGGACAGGGAACCAAGAGACCCAGTACTTC. The chain joins TRBV9 to TRBJ2-5; 8 nucleotides agree with TRBD1. J was trimmed by 0 bases and V by 5 bases; bases with no gene match: 3. The length of the CDR3 is 14 residues. CDR1 and CDR2 (germline): SGDLS, YYNGEE.

This clone has only one observation. The genes are TRBV7-3 and TRBJ2-7; D possibly corresponds to TRBD2 (5 bases). V dropped 1 base and J dropped 3 bases, with 13 bases sitting between them. In germline, CDR1 is SGHTA, CDR2 FQGTGA. The CDR3 has 15 residues. The CDR3 protein is CASSLIGPEDYEQYF. CDR3 DNA sequence: TGTGCCAGCAGCTTAATCGGCCCGGAGGACTACGAGCAGTACTTC.

The chain combines TRBV5-1 with TRBJ2-5, with TRBD2 matching 9 bases. The CDR3 runs 17 residues. Germline V CDR1 and CDR2: SGHRS, YFSETQ. V was pared by 4 bases and J by 5 bases, with 15 bases of the junction left unmatched. The chain's CDR3 is CASSGFRAGGPGETQYF. DNA for the CDR3: TGCGCCAGCAGCGGCTTTCGGGCGGGAGGGCCCGGCGAGACCCAGTACTTC.

There are a few counts of this clone. This rearrangement joins TRBV18 to TRBJ2-3; 8 nucleotides align to TRBD2. V shed 2 bases, J shed 0 bases, and the junction held 7 bases outside the gene matches. Germline values: CDR1 KGHSH, CDR2 LQKENI. There are 17 residues in the CDR3. The chain's CDR3 is CASSPMASGSSTDTQYF. In DNA, the CDR3 is TGTGCCAGCTCACCAATGGCTAGCGGGTCGAGCACAGATACGCAGTATTTT.

This clone was counted many times. The J gene is TRBJ1-5, the V gene TRBV11-2; 10 positions match TRBD1. Germline V gene lookup returns CDR1 SGHAT and CDR2 FQNNGV. This CDR3 comprises 17 residues. V was clipped by 1 base and J by 1 base; unmatched bases: 4. Written as DNA, the CDR3 is TGTGCCAGCAGCTTAGGTGGGACAGGGGCCAGCAATCAGCCCCAGCATTTT. It encodes CASSLGGTGASNQPQHF.

The chain combines TRBV6-6 with TRBJ2-7, with TRBD2 identical over 7 bases. The V segment lost 8 bases and the J segment 2 bases; nucleotides outside the gene matches: 6. The germline V gene encodes CDR1 MNHNY and CDR2 SVGAGI (reference sequence). The CDR3 length is 13 residues. Here the CDR3 DNA reads TGTGCCAGCGGGGGGGACGGGCCCTACGAGCAGTACTTC. Translating gives CASGGDGPYEQYF.

CDR3 amino acids: CASSPSSGPYNEQFF. CDR3 coding DNA: TGTGCCAGCAGTCCGAGTAGCGGCCCCTACAATGAGCAGTTCTTC. The chain combines TRBV5-4 with TRBJ2-1, with a tentative D call TRBD2 (6 bases). This CDR3 contains 15 residues. Per germline, CDR1 SGHNT and CDR2 YYREEE (reference sequence). With 5 bases removed from V and 2 bases from J, the gap between germline ends came to 14 bases.

This clone was detected many times. The chain carries TRBV7-6 and TRBJ2-1; TRBD2 aligns across 12 bases. Trimming cost V 5 bases and J 4 bases; bases outside gene matches: 9. Germline CDR1 is SGHVS and CDR2 is FNYEAQ. This CDR3 spans 17 amino acids. The CDR3 here is CASSAYGLAGSYNEQFF. CDR3 in DNA: TGTGCCAGCAGCGCGTACGGACTAGCGGGATCTTACAATGAGCAGTTCTTC.

This chain uses TRBV6-1 with TRBJ2-7; the match to TRBD2 covers 10 bases. This CDR3 has 16 amino acids. The junction had 8 bases not matched to a gene; V was cut back by 2 bases and J by 4 bases. CDR1 is MNHNS, CDR2 SASEGT, per germline. CDR3 protein: CASSESGTSEGYEQYF. CDR3 bases: TGTGCCAGCAGTGAATCAGGGACTAGCGAAGGATACGAGCAGTACTTC.

V gene TRBV5-1 combines with J gene TRBJ2-3; 9 nucleotides line up with TRBD1. With V trimmed by 7 bases and J by 3 bases, 6 bases remained unmatched. The germline gives CDR1 SGHRS, CDR2 YFSETQ. CDR3 length equals 14 residues. CDR3 residues: CASGRDRVTDTQYF. The CDR3 nucleotides read TGCGCCAGCGGCCGGGACAGGGTGACAGATACGCAGTATTTT.

The chain has TRBV4-3 and TRBJ2-2, with D perhaps matching TRBD2 (5 bases). The V end was cut by 0 bases, the J end by 3 bases, with 11 bases between. The CDR3 runs to 16 residues. Germline V CDR1 and CDR2: LGHNA, YSLEER. DNA for the CDR3: TGCGCCAGCAGCCAAGAACTAGTTGGGGACACCGGGGAGCTGTTTTTT. Translating gives CASSQELVGDTGELFF.

The chain combines TRBV5-1 with TRBJ2-1; no definite D call. V gave up 0 bases and J gave up 6 bases, with 16 bases separating them. Germline V lookup: CDR1 SGHRS, CDR2 YFSETQ. The CDR3 consists of 16 residues. CDR3 loop: CASSLAFSFLLNEQFF. CDR3 DNA sequence: TGCGCCAGCAGCTTGGCTTTCTCATTCCTACTCAATGAGCAGTTCTTC. The whole variable domain, filled in from reference TRBV5-1 and TRBJ2-1, reads KAGVTQTPRYLIKTRGQQVTLSCSPISGHRSVSWYQQTPGQGLQFLFEYFSETQRNKGNFPGRFSGRQFSNSRSEMNVSTLELGDSALYLCASSLAFSFLLNEQFFGPGTRLTVL.

Here the CDR3 reads CASREGLAEAYEQYF. Here the CDR3 DNA reads TGTGCCAGCAGGGAGGGACTAGCGGAAGCCTACGAGCAGTACTTC. The J gene is TRBJ2-7, the V gene TRBV2; TRBD2 aligns across 11 bases. Trimming cost V 6 bases and J 2 bases; bases outside gene matches: 6. The CDR3 extends over 15 amino acids. The V gene's germline CDR1 is SNHLY and CDR2 FYNNEI.

The chain employs TRBV19 and TRBJ1-1, with D hard to call. V was shortened by 7 bases and J by 3 bases, with 12 bases between the two germline ends. Germline V lookup: CDR1 LNHDA, CDR2 SQIVND (reference sequence). CDR3 length: 13 amino acids. DNA for the CDR3: TGTGCCAGTAAGGTTGGCCGCGACACTGAAGCTTTCTTT. It is translated as CASKVGRDTEAFF.

The chain links TRBV6-6 to TRBJ2-7; 12 bases are shared with TRBD2. Germline V gene sequence: CDR1 MNHNY, CDR2 SVGAGI (reference sequence). The J segment lost 4 bases and the V segment lost 6 bases, leaving 4 bases of the junction unmatched. The CDR3 consists of 14 residues. The CDR3 sequence is CASRRLAGVYEQYF. The CDR3, as DNA: TGTGCCAGCAGGAGACTAGCGGGAGTGTACGAGCAGTACTTC.